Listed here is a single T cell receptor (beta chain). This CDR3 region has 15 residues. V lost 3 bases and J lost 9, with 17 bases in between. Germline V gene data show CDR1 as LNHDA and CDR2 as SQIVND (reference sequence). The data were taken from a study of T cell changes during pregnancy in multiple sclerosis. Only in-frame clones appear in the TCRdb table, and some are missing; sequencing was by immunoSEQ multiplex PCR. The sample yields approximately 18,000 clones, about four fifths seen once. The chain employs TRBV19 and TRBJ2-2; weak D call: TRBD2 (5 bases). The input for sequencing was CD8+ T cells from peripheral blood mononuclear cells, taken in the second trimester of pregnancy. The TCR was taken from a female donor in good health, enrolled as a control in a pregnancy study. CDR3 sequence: CASSILCREHRELFF. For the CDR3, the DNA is TGTGCCAGTAGTATTTTGTGTCGGGAACACCGGGAGCTGTTTTTT. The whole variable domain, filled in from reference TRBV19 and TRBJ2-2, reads DGGITQSPKYLFRKEGQNVTLSCEQNLNHDAMYWYRQDPGQGLRLIYYSQIVNDFQKGDIAEGYSVSREKKESFPLTVTSAQKNPTAFYLCASSILCREHRELFFGEGSRLTVL.